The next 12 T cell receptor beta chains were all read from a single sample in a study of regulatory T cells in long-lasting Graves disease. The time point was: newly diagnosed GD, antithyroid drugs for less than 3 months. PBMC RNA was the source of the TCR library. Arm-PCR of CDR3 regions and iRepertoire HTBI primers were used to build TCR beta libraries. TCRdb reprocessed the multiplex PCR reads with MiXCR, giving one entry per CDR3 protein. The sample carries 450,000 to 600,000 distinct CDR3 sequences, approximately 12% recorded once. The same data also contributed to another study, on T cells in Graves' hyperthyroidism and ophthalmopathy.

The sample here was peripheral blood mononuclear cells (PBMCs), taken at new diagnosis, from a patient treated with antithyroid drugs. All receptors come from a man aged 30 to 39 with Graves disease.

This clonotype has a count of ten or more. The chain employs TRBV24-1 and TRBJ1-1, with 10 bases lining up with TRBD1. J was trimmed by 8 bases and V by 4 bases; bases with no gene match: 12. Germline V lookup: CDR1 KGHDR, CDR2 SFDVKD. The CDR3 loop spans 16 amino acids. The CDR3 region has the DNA TGTGCCACCAGTGACACTCCGGGACAGGGGCCGCCAGAAGCTTTCTTT. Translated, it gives CATSDTPGQGPPEAFF.

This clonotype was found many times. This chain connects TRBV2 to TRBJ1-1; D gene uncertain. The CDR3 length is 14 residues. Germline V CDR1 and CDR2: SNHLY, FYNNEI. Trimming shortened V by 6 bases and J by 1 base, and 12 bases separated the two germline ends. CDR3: CASRGLGPNTEAFF. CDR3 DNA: TGTGCCAGCAGGGGGTTGGGTCCGAACACTGAAGCTTTCTTT.

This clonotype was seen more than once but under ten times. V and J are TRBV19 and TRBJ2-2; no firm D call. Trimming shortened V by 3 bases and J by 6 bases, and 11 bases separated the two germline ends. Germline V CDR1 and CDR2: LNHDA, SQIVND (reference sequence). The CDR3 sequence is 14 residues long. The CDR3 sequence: CASSIGQLAGELFF. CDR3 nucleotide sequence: TGTGCCAGTAGTATCGGCCAGCTGGCCGGGGAGCTGTTTTTT.

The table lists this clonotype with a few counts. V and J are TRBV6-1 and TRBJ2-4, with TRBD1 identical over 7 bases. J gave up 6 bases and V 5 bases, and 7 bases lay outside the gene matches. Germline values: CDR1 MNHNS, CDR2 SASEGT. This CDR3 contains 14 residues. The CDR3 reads CASSRSTGLNIQYF. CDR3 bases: TGTGCCAGCAGTAGATCGACAGGGTTAAACATTCAGTACTTC.

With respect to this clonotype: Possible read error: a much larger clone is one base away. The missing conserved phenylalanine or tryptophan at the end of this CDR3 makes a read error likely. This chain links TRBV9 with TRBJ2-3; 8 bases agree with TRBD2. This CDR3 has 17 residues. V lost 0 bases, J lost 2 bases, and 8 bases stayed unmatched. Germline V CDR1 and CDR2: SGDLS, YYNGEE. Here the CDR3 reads CASSVEFGGRPTDTQYL. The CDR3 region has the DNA TGTGCCAGCAGCGTAGAATTTGGCGGGAGGCCCACAGATACGCAGTATCTT.

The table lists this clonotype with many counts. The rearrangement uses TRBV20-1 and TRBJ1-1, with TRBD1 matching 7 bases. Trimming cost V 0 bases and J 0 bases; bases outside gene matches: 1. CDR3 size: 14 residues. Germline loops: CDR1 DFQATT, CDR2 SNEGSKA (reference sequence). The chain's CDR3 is CSAREGQLNTEAFF. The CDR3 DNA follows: TGCAGTGCTAGAGAGGGACAGTTGAACACTGAAGCTTTCTTT.

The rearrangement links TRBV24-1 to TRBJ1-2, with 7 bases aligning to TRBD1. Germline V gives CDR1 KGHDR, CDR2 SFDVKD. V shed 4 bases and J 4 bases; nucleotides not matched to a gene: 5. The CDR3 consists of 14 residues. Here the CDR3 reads CATSDPTGVYGYTF. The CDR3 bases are TGTGCCACCAGTGACCCAACAGGGGTCTATGGCTACACCTTC.

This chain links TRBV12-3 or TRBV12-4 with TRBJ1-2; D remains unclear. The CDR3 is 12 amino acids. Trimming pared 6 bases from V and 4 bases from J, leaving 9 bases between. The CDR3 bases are TGTGCCAGCAGCACTCCGGCCTATGGCTACACCTTC. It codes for CASSTPAYGYTF.

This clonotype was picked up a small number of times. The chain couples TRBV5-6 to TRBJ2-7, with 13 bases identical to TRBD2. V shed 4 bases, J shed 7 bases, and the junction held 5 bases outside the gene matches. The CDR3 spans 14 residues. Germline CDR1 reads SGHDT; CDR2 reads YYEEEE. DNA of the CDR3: TGTGCCAGCAGCCTGGGACTAGCGGGAACTGAGCAGTACTTC. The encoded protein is CASSLGLAGTEQYF.

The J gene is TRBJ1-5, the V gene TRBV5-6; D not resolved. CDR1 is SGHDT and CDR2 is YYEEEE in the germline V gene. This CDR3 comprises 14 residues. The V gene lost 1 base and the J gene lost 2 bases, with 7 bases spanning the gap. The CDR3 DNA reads TGTGCCAGCAGCTTGATCGGGTGCAATCAGCCCCAGCATTTT. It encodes CASSLIGCNQPQHF. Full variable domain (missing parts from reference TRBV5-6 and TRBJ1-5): DAGVTQSPTHLIKTRGQQVTLRCSPKSGHDTVSWYQQALGQGPQFIFQYYEEEERQRGNFPDRFSGHQFPNYSSELNVNALLLGDSALYLCASSLIGCNQPQHFGDGTRLSIL.

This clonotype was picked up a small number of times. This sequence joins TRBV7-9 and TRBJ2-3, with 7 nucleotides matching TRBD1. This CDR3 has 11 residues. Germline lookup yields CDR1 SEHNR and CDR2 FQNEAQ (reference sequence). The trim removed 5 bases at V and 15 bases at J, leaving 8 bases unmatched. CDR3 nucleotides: TGTGCCAGCAGCCCCAGGGGACAGCTTTATTTT. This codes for CASSPRGQLYF.

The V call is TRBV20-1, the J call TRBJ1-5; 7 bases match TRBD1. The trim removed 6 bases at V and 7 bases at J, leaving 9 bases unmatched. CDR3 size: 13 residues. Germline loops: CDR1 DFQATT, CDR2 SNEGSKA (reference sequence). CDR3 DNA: TGCAGTGCGAGAAAGACAGGGCTCCAGCCCCAGCATTTT. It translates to CSARKTGLQPQHF.